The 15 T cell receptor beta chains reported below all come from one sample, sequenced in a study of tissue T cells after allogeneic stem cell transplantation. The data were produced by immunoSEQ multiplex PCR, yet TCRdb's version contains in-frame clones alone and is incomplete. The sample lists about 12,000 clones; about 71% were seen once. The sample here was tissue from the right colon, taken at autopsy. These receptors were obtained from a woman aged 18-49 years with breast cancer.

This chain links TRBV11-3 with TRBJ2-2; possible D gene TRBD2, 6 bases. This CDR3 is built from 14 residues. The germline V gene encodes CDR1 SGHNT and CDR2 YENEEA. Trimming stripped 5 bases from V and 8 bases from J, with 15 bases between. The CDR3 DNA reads TGTGCCAGCAGCCACGAAGCGGAGGGGGGGGAGCTGTTTTTT. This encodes CASSHEAEGGELFF.

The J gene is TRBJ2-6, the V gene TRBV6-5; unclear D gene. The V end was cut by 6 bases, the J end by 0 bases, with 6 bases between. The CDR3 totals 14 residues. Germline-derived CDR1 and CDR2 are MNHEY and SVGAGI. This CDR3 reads CASRVNSGANVLTF. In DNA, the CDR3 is TGTGCCAGCAGGGTAAACTCTGGGGCCAACGTCCTGACTTTC.

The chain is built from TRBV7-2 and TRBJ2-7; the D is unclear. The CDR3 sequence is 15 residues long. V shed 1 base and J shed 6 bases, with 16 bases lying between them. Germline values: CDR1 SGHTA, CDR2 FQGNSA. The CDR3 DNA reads TGTGCCAGCAGCTTAGGTCCTAGAATTAGTAGCGAGCAGTACTTC. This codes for CASSLGPRISSEQYF.

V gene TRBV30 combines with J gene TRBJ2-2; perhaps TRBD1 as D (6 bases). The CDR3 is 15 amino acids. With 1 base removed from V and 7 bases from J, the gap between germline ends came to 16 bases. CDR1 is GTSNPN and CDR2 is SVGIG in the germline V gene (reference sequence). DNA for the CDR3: TGTGCCTGGAGTGCTCATAAACAGGGCTACGGGGAGCTGTTTTTT. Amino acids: CAWSAHKQGYGELFF.

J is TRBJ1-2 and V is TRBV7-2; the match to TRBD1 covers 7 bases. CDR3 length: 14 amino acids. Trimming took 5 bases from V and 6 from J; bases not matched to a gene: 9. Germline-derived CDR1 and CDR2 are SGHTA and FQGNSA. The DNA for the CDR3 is TGTGCCAGCAGCCAAGACAGGGCCCTCCATGGCTACACCTTC. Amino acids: CASSQDRALHGYTF.

CDR3 sequence (DNA): TGTGCCTGGACGCCGGTAGCGTCTGTTTACGAGCAGTACTTC. It is translated as CAWTPVASVYEQYF. The chain is built from TRBV30 and TRBJ2-7; D perhaps matches TRBD2 (5 bases). The CDR3 extends over 14 amino acids. Germline V CDR1 and CDR2: GTSNPN, SVGIG (reference sequence). V lost 4 bases and J lost 4, with 17 bases in between.

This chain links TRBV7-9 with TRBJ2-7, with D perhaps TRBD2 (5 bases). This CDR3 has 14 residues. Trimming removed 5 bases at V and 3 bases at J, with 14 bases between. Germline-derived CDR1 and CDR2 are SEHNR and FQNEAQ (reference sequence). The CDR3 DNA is TGTGCCAGCAGCCAAAGCGGTCAGCGCTACGAGCAGTACTTC. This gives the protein CASSQSGQRYEQYF.

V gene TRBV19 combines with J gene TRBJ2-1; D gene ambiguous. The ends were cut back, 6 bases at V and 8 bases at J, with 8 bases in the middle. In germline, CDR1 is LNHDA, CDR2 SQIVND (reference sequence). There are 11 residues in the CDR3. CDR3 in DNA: TGTGCCAGTAGCCGGTTTGATGAGCAGTTCTTC. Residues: CASSRFDEQFF.

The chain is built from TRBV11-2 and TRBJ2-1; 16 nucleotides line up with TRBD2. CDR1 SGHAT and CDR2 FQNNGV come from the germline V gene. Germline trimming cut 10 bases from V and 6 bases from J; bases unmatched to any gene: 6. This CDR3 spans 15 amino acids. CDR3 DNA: TGTGCCACGGGGACTAGCGGGAGGGTCGTCAATGAGCAGTTCTTC. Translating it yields CATGTSGRVVNEQFF.

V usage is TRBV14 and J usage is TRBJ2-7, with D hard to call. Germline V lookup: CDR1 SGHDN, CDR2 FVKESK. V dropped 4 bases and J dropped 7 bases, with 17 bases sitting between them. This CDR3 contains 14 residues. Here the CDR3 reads CASSLRHGHREQYF. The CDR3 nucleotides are TGTGCCAGCAGCCTCCGGCACGGCCACCGGGAGCAGTACTTC.

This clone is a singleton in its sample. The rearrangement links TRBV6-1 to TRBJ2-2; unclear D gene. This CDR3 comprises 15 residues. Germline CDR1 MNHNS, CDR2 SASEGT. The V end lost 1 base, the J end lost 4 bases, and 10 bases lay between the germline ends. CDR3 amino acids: CASSEEAASTGELFF. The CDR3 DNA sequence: TGTGCCAGCAGTGAAGAGGCAGCAAGCACCGGGGAGCTGTTTTTT.

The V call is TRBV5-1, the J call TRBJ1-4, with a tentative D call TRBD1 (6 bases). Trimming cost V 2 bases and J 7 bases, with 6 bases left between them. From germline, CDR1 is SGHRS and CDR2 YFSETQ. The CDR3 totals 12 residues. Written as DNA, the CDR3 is TGCGCCAGCAGCTTACAGGGTGAAAAACTGTTTTTT. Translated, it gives CASSLQGEKLFF.

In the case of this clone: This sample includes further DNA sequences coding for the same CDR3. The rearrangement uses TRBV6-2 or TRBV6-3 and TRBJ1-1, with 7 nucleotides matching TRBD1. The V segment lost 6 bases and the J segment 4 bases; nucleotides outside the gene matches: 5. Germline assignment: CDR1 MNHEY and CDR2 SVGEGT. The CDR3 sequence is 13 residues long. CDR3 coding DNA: TGTGCCAGCAGCCGCAGGGGGGGCACTGAAGCTTTCTTT. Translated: CASSRRGGTEAFF.

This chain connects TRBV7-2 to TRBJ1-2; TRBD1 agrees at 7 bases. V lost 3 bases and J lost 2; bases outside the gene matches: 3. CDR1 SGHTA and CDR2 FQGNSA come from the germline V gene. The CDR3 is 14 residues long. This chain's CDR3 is CASSFYRGNYGYTF. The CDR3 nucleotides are TGTGCCAGCAGCTTTTACAGGGGAAACTATGGCTACACCTTC.

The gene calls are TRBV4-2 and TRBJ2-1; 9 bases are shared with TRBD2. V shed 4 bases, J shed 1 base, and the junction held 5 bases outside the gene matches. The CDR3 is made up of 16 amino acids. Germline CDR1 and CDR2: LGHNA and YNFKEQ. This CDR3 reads CASSPTSGQSYNEQFF. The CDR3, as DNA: TGTGCCAGCAGCCCTACTAGCGGGCAATCCTACAATGAGCAGTTCTTC.